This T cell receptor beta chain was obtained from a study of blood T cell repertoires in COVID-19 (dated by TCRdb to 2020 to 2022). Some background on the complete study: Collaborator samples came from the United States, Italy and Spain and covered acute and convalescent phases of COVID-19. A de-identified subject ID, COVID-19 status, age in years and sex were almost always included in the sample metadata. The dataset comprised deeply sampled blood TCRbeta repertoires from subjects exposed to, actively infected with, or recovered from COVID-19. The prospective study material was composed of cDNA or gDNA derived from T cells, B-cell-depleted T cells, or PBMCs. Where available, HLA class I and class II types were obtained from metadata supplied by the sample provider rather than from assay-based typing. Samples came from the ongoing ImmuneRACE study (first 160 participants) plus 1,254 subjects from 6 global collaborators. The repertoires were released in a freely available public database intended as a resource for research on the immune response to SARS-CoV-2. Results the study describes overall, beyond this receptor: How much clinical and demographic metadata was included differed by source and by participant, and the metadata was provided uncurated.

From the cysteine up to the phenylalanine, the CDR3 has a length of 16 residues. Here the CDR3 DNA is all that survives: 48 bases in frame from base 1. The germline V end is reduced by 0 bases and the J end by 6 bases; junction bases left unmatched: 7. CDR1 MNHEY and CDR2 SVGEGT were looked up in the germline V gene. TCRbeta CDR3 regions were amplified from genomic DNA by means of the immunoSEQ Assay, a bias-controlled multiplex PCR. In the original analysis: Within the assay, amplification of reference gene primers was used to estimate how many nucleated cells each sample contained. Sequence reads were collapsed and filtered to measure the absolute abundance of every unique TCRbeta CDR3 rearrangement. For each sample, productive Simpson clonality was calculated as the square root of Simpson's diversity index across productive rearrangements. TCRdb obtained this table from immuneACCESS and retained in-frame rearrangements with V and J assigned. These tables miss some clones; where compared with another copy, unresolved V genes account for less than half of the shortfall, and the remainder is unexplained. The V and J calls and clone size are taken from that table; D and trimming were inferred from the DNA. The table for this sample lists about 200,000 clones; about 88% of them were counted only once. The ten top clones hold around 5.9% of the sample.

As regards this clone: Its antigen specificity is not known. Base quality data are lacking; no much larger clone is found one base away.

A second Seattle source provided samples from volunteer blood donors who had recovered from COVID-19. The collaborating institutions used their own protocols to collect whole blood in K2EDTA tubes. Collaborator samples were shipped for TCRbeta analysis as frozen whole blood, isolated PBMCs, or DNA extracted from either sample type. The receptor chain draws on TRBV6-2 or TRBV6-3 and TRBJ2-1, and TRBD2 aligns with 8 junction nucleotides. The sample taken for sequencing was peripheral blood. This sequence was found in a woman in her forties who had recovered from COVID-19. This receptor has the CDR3 CASSYSGSGGPNEQFF. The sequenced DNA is TGTGCCAGCAGTTACTCAGGGTCGGGAGGGCCCAATGAGCAGTTCTTC.